This T cell receptor (beta chain) is drawn from a study of glioma-infiltrating T cells after dendritic cell vaccination. Study results and caveats: Higher pretreatment TIL content predicted longer progression-free time and survival.

Profiling relied on immunoSEQ multiplex PCR, and the TCRdb table lists in-frame clones only, not all of them. This sample has 100,000 or so clones, with around 86% found just once. Details on this clone: No antigen is known for it.

This receptor was obtained from a human donor with glioblastoma. The specimen was blood, collected before dendritic cell vaccination.

The CDR3 loop is CASGQGLLNEQFF. CDR3 in DNA: TGTGCCAGTGGACAGGGACTACTCAATGAGCAGTTCTTC. The rearrangement links TRBV19 to TRBJ2-1; perhaps TRBD1 as D (8 bases). Looked up from germline, CDR1 is LNHDA and CDR2 is SQIVND (reference sequence). V dropped 8 bases and J dropped 6 bases, with 14 bases sitting between them. The CDR3 totals 13 residues.